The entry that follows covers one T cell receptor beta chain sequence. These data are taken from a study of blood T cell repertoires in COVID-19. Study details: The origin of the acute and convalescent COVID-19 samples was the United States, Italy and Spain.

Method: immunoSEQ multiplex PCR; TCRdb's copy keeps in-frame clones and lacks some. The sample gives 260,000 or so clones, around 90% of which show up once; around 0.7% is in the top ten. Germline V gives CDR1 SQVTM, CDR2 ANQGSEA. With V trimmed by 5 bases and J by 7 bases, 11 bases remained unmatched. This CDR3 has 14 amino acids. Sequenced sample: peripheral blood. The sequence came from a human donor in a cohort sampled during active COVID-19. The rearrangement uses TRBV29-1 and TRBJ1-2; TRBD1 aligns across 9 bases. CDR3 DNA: TGCAGCGTTTATACCGGGACAGGGTCGTTTGGCTACACCTTC. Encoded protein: CSVYTGTGSFGYTF. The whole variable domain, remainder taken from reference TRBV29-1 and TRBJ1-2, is SAVISQKPSRDICQRGTSLTIQCQVDSQVTMMFWYRQQPGQSLTLIATANQGSEATYESGFVIDKFPISRPNLTFSTLTVSNMSPEDSSIYLCSVYTGTGSFGYTFGSGTRLTVV.